Below, 10 T cell receptor beta chains from the same sample are listed, as sequenced in a study of control samples from healthy donors and cancer patients. The method was immunoSEQ multiplex PCR; TCRdb's version includes in-frame clones alone and lacks a portion of them. The data hold tens of thousands of clones, with more than 85% observed a single time. The sample taken for sequencing was blood. These receptors were obtained from a woman aged 45-65 years in good health.

The V call is TRBV5-4, the J call TRBJ2-5, with a tentative D call TRBD1 (6 bases). From germline, CDR1 is SGHNT and CDR2 YYREEE (reference sequence). CDR3 length: 12 amino acids. The ends were cut back, 0 bases at V and 14 bases at J, with 14 bases in the middle. CDR3 nucleotide sequence: TGTGCCAGCAGCTTGGGGTCAGGGGAGCAATACTTC. Translation gives CASSLGSGEQYF.

The V gene is TRBV19, the J gene TRBJ1-3; a possible D gene is TRBD1 (6 bases). In germline, CDR1 is LNHDA, CDR2 SQIVND (reference sequence). The V gene lost 7 bases and the J gene lost 0 bases, with 13 bases spanning the gap. CDR3 length: 15 amino acids. CDR3 nucleotide sequence: TGTGCCAGTAACGACAGGTCCTCCTCTGGAAACACCATATATTTT. Translating gives CASNDRSSSGNTIYF.

A remark on this clone: Distinct nucleotide sequences in the sample also encode this CDR3. The chain employs TRBV3-1 (or the pseudogene TRBV3-2) and TRBJ2-4, with 10 bases aligning to TRBD1. This CDR3 has 17 amino acids. Losses at the gene ends were 1 base for V and 6 bases for J; bases not matched to a gene: 9. Germline V CDR1 and CDR2: LGHDT, YNNKEL (reference sequence). CDR3 residues: CASSQVSGGQGRNIQYF. The CDR3 bases are TGTGCCAGCAGCCAAGTTTCGGGGGGACAGGGGCGAAACATTCAGTACTTC.

V is TRBV5-5 and J is TRBJ2-3; D is uncertain. Germline V CDR1 and CDR2: SGHKS, YYEKEE (reference sequence). This CDR3 comprises 16 residues. Trimming cost V 2 bases and J 0 bases, with 13 bases left between them. The CDR3 DNA reads TGTGCCAGCAGCTTAGGCGCGGCCCCTAGCACAGATACGCAGTATTTT. It translates to CASSLGAAPSTDTQYF.

This CDR3 reads CASSQRDRVYTGELFF. CDR3 bases: TGTGCCAGCAGCCAACGGGACAGGGTGTACACCGGGGAGCTGTTTTTT. The chain employs TRBV14 and TRBJ2-2; 9 bases are a match to TRBD1. V lost 2 bases and J lost 3; bases outside the gene matches: 4. From germline, CDR1 is SGHDN and CDR2 FVKESK. The CDR3 has 16 residues.

The chain combines TRBV19 with TRBJ2-1; a possible D gene is TRBD2 (6 bases). This CDR3 spans 13 amino acids. CDR1 LNHDA and CDR2 SQIVND come from the germline V gene (reference sequence). Trimming took 3 bases from V and 8 from J, leaving 11 bases between them. The CDR3 sequence is CASSMISGDEQFF. Here the CDR3 DNA reads TGTGCCAGTAGTATGATTTCGGGAGATGAGCAGTTCTTC.

This clone was picked up one time. The genes are TRBV7-9 and TRBJ1-4, with a weak D call TRBD1 (6 bases). Germline lookup yields CDR1 SEHNR and CDR2 FQNEAQ (reference sequence). The V gene lost 5 bases and the J gene lost 5 bases, with 9 bases spanning the gap. There are 13 residues in the CDR3. The DNA for the CDR3 is TGTGCCAGCAGCCGGGGGCAGAATGAAAAACTGTTTTTT. It codes for CASSRGQNEKLFF.

J is TRBJ2-5 and V is TRBV19; 12 bases fit TRBD2. Germline CDR1 is LNHDA and CDR2 is SQIVND (reference sequence). The CDR3 length is 17 residues. V lost 5 bases to trimming and J lost 2 bases; unmatched junction nucleotides: 9. CDR3 DNA: TGTGCCAGTAGTCCTGGGGTTCTAGCGGGAGGGCAAGAGACCCAGTACTTC. It yields the protein CASSPGVLAGGQETQYF.

The sample holds a few counts of this clone. The chain couples TRBV4-1 to TRBJ2-2; D not certain. Germline V gene data show CDR1 as MGHRA and CDR2 as YSYEKL. CDR3 size: 16 residues. V lost 4 bases and J lost 0, with 12 bases in between. This chain's CDR3 is CASSPGFLANTGELFF. CDR3 bases: TGCGCCAGCAGCCCGGGTTTCCTTGCGAACACCGGGGAGCTGTTTTTT.

The chain couples TRBV28 to TRBJ2-5; TRBD2 matches at 13 bases. Trimming at V came to 5 bases and at J to 1 base, leaving 7 bases not matched to a gene. Germline lookup yields CDR1 MDHEN and CDR2 SYDVKM. The CDR3 contains 17 residues. The CDR3 DNA reads TGTGCCAGCAGTAGGTTGGGACTAGCGGGAAGCCAAGAGACCCAGTACTTC. Protein product: CASSRLGLAGSQETQYF.